The 17 T cell receptor beta chains presented below share a single source sample, sequenced in a study of blood T cell repertoires in COVID-19. This table comes from immunoSEQ multiplex PCR, and its TCRdb copy is limited to in-frame clones, with some not included. The data contain 220,000 or so clones, under 90% of them singletons. Material: peripheral blood. The receptor set was obtained from a man aged 30 to 45 with active or convalescent COVID-19.

The chain employs TRBV6-2 or TRBV6-3 and TRBJ2-1, with 12 bases lining up with TRBD2. CDR3 length equals 15 residues. Germline lookup yields CDR1 MNHEY and CDR2 SVGEGT. V lost 2 bases to trimming and J lost 6 bases; unmatched junction nucleotides: 2. The CDR3, as DNA: TGTGCCAGCAGTTACCTAGCGGGGGGGCTCAATGAGCAGTTCTTC. It specifies CASSYLAGGLNEQFF.

The J gene is TRBJ1-2, the V gene TRBV19, with a weak D call TRBD1 (5 bases). There are 14 residues in the CDR3. Germline V lookup: CDR1 LNHDA, CDR2 SQIVND (reference sequence). Trimming removed 6 bases from V and 2 bases from J, with 13 bases in between. This chain's CDR3 is CASRGLKENYGYTF. DNA of the CDR3: TGTGCCAGTAGGGGACTGAAAGAAAACTATGGCTACACCTTC.

This chain links TRBV4-1 with TRBJ2-7; TRBD1 matches at 10 bases. CDR3 size: 14 residues. Germline V gene data show CDR1 as MGHRA and CDR2 as YSYEKL. V shed 4 bases and J 0 bases; nucleotides not matched to a gene: 0. The CDR3 bases are TGCGCCAGCAGCCGGACAGGGGGCTCCTACGAGCAGTACTTC. It is translated as CASSRTGGSYEQYF.

The rearrangement joins TRBV5-6 to TRBJ1-5; 7 nucleotides match TRBD1. V shed 4 bases, J shed 6 bases, and the junction held 4 bases outside the gene matches. The germline gives CDR1 SGHDT, CDR2 YYEEEE. The CDR3 extends over 13 amino acids. CDR3 nucleotides: TGTGCCAGCAGCAACAGGGGCGGTCAGCCCCAGCATTTT. Translated, it gives CASSNRGGQPQHF.

The chain couples TRBV30 to TRBJ1-6; the D gene is possibly TRBD1 (6 bases). The length of the CDR3 is 14 residues. The germline gives CDR1 GTSNPN, CDR2 SVGIG (reference sequence). Deletions cut 0 bases from V and 7 bases from J, with 10 bases between. This chain's CDR3 is CAWSVLRGNSPLHF. In nucleotides, the CDR3 is TGTGCCTGGAGTGTACTCAGGGGCAATTCACCCCTCCACTTT.

J is TRBJ1-2 and V is TRBV6-1; D unresolved. CDR3 length: 12 residues. Germline V gene data show CDR1 as MNHNS and CDR2 as SASEGT. V was shortened by 3 bases and J by 8 bases, with 10 bases between the two germline ends. This CDR3 reads CASSDALRGYTF. CDR3 DNA sequence: TGTGCCAGCAGTGACGCCCTTCGGGGCTACACCTTC.

The chain combines TRBV7-9 with TRBJ2-7; possibly TRBD1 for D (6 bases). Germline V gene data show CDR1 as SEHNR and CDR2 as FQNEAQ (reference sequence). Trimming cost V 2 bases and J 7 bases, with 18 bases left between them. The CDR3 totals 15 residues. The CDR3 region has the DNA TGTGCCAGCAGCTTATTTCGTATGGGGGCGCGGGAGCAGTACTTC. It specifies CASSLFRMGAREQYF.

V is TRBV28 and J is TRBJ1-4; D is ambiguous. V lost 6 bases, J lost 7 bases, and 21 bases lay in between. There are 16 residues in the CDR3. The germline gives CDR1 MDHEN, CDR2 SYDVKM. The CDR3 DNA reads TGTGCCAGCAGGGCGCCGGGATACCATTCAAGTGAAAAACTGTTTTTT. Translated, it gives CASRAPGYHSSEKLFF.

The rearrangement links TRBV28 to TRBJ2-1; D is uncertain. Trimming took off 4 bases at V and 12 bases at J, with 13 bases between the two ends. The CDR3 contains 12 residues. CDR1 and CDR2 (germline): MDHEN, SYDVKM. CDR3 protein: CASSSSNRGQFF. The CDR3 nucleotides are TGTGCCAGCAGTTCCTCCAATAGAGGGCAGTTCTTC.

The CDR3 bases are TGTGCCAGCAACATAACACCTGACACTGAAGCTTTCTTT. Its protein product is CASNITPDTEAFF. The chain has TRBV12-3 or TRBV12-4 and TRBJ1-1; D not certain. CDR3 length: 13 amino acids. Trimming took 7 bases from V and 3 from J, leaving 12 bases between them.

The chain carries TRBV15 and TRBJ2-5; D might be TRBD1 (6 bases). Germline V gene sequence: CDR1 LNHNV, CDR2 YYDKDF (reference sequence). V was trimmed by 0 bases and J by 2 bases, leaving 7 bases between them. The CDR3 extends over 14 amino acids. The CDR3, as DNA: TGTGCCACCAGCAGAGATCAGGGGCAAGAGACCCAGTACTTC. Translation: CATSRDQGQETQYF.

J is TRBJ1-3 and V is TRBV28; 9 bases fit TRBD1. Germline trimming cut 6 bases from V and 3 bases from J; bases unmatched to any gene: 9. Germline V gives CDR1 MDHEN, CDR2 SYDVKM. The CDR3 length is 16 residues. The CDR3 coding sequence is TGTGCCAGCAGCCCGGGGGACAGGGCCATTGGAAACACCATATATTTT. Translated, it gives CASSPGDRAIGNTIYF.

The J gene is TRBJ2-3, the V gene TRBV9; 11 nucleotides line up with TRBD1. The CDR3 extends over 15 amino acids. V trimming: 0 bases; J trimming: 10 bases; junction bases outside the gene matches: 7. Germline-derived CDR1 and CDR2 are SGDLS and YYNGEE. The CDR3: CASSVEGQGVGAQYF. CDR3 nucleotide sequence: TGTGCCAGCAGCGTAGAGGGACAGGGGGTTGGAGCGCAGTATTTT.

The chain employs TRBV19 and TRBJ2-2; tentative D call: TRBD2 (6 bases). The germline V and J ends were trimmed by 5 bases and 1 base, with 14 bases remaining between them. Germline assignment: CDR1 LNHDA and CDR2 SQIVND (reference sequence). The CDR3 consists of 16 residues. The CDR3 spells CASSPRGTQNTGELFF. The CDR3 coding sequence is TGTGCCAGTAGTCCCCGAGGGACTCAGAACACCGGGGAGCTGTTTTTT.

This clone is a singleton in its sample. The rearrangement links TRBV10-3 to TRBJ1-1; D remains unclear. V dropped 2 bases and J dropped 0 bases, with 7 bases sitting between them. The CDR3 has 14 residues. The germline V gene encodes CDR1 ENHRY and CDR2 SYGVKD. DNA for the CDR3: TGTGCCATCAGTGAGGCCGGGGTGAACACTGAAGCTTTCTTT. Protein: CAISEAGVNTEAFF.

V gene TRBV7-9 combines with J gene TRBJ1-3, with D uncertain. The CDR3 has 13 residues. V lost 8 bases and J lost 0, with 8 bases in between. The germline V gene encodes CDR1 SEHNR and CDR2 FQNEAQ (reference sequence). CDR3 nucleotides: TGTGCCAGCGGCGGCTCCTCTGGAAACACCATATATTTT. Its protein product is CASGGSSGNTIYF.

The CDR3 is CASSLAGGQSNEKLFF. The CDR3 region has the DNA TGTGCCAGCAGCTTAGCGGGGGGGCAGTCTAATGAAAAACTGTTTTTT. This chain links TRBV7-6 with TRBJ1-4; D is possibly TRBD1 (6 bases). Germline values: CDR1 SGHVS, CDR2 FNYEAQ. V lost 0 bases and J lost 3, with 11 bases in between. This CDR3 is 16 amino acids long.